One and the same sample provided the 18 T cell receptor beta chains below, sequenced in a study of regulatory T cells in long-lasting Graves disease. Relying on iRepertoire HTBI primers and Arm-PCR of CDR3 regions, the team built TCR beta libraries. TCRdb processed the multiplex PCR reads anew with MiXCR; each CDR3 protein has one entry. The data contain fewer than 550,000 distinct CDR3 sequences, about 16% of them singletons. This sample's time point: newly diagnosed GD, antithyroid drugs for less than 3 months. RNA from PBMCs was the source of the TCR library. The data were also submitted as part of a second study, on T cells in Graves' hyperthyroidism and ophthalmopathy.

Sequenced material: peripheral blood mononuclear cells (PBMCs), taken at new diagnosis, from a patient treated with antithyroid drugs. The receptors stem from a woman aged 18-29 years with Graves disease.

This clonotype was recorded at least ten times. This chain connects TRBV27 to TRBJ1-5, with D perhaps TRBD1 (6 bases). There are 16 residues in the CDR3. Trimming removed 6 bases at V and 4 bases at J, with 19 bases between. Germline loops: CDR1 MNHEY, CDR2 SMNVEV (reference sequence). The CDR3 DNA sequence: TGTGCCAGCAGCCACGGGACTGCGGGGGCTAATCAGCCCCAGCATTTT. Residues: CASSHGTAGANQPQHF.

This clonotype has at least ten counts. The chain carries TRBV27 and TRBJ2-3; D is unresolved. V was trimmed by 8 bases and J by 0 bases, leaving 15 bases between them. The germline V gene has CDR1 MNHEY and CDR2 SMNVEV (reference sequence). The CDR3 is made up of 15 amino acids. DNA for the CDR3: TGTGCCAGCCCCCCGGTAGGACGTAGCACAGATACGCAGTATTTT. Translation: CASPPVGRSTDTQYF.

The table lists this clonotype with many counts. V usage is TRBV7-2 and J usage is TRBJ1-5; a weak D match, TRBD1 (6 bases). Germline V gene sequence: CDR1 SGHTA, CDR2 FQGNSA. The CDR3 is 16 amino acids. The V and J ends lost 5 bases and 4 bases respectively, with 18 bases between them. CDR3 in DNA: TGTGCCAGCAGCCCTGTCGGTGGCAGGGGTAATCAGCCCCAGCATTTT. Translating it yields CASSPVGGRGNQPQHF.

Turning to this clonotype: The junction departs from the called germline gene at one end, perhaps through a read error. V usage is TRBV5-1 and J usage is TRBJ2-7; 9 bases are shared with TRBD1. The J call may be mistaken, given a closer DNA end match to TRBJ2-3. Germline V lookup: CDR1 SGHRS, CDR2 YFSETQ. The CDR3 sequence is 15 residues long. The CDR3 DNA is TGTGCCAGCAGCTTGGACAGGGGAAACACAGTTACGCAGTATTTT. Protein sequence: CASSLDRGNTVTQYF.

With regard to this clonotype: Only one base separates this from a far larger clonotype, so it likely reflects a read error. In DNA, the CDR3 is TGTGCCAGCAGTTACTCGCCGGGACTAGGGGCCTGCGAGCAGTACTTC. Its translation is CASSYSPGLGACEQYF. V is TRBV6-5 and J is TRBJ2-7, with 8 bases fitting TRBD2. The V segment lost 0 bases and the J segment 6 bases; nucleotides outside the gene matches: 10. The CDR3 has 16 residues. Looked up from germline, CDR1 is MNHEY and CDR2 is SVGAGI.

V gene TRBV30 combines with J gene TRBJ1-3; possible D gene TRBD1, 5 bases. Germline assignment: CDR1 GTSNPN and CDR2 SVGIG (reference sequence). The CDR3 length is 12 residues. Trimming removed 4 bases at V and 3 bases at J, with 7 bases between. This CDR3 reads CAWTGFGNTIYF. The CDR3 DNA reads TGTGCCTGGACAGGGTTTGGAAACACCATATATTTT.

At least ten counts were recorded for this clonotype. This chain connects TRBV20-1 to TRBJ2-7, with 11 bases identical to TRBD1. Trimming removed 4 bases from V and 4 bases from J; junction bases left unmatched: 3. Germline V gene sequence: CDR1 DFQATT, CDR2 SNEGSKA (reference sequence). This CDR3 is built from 13 residues. The DNA of the CDR3 is TGCAGTGCTACCCGGGACAGGGGGTACGAGCAGTACTTC. Translation gives CSATRDRGYEQYF.

This chain connects TRBV28 to TRBJ1-4; TRBD1 matches 8 bases. CDR1 is MDHEN, CDR2 SYDVKM, per germline. The CDR3 consists of 18 residues. Losses at the gene ends were 7 bases for V and 1 base for J; bases not matched to a gene: 14. The CDR3 nucleotides read TGTGCCAGCAACTTGGGGCAGGGGGCGAGTAAAACTAATGAAAAACTGTTTTTT. Encoded protein: CASNLGQGASKTNEKLFF.

This clonotype was counted many times. This sequence joins TRBV10-3 and TRBJ2-7; either TRBD1 or TRBD2 may fit D (5 bases each). There are 12 residues in the CDR3. The germline V gene has CDR1 ENHRY and CDR2 SYGVKD. V was clipped by 2 bases and J by 12 bases, with 14 bases between them. CDR3 protein: CAISEVLGDGYF. The CDR3 nucleotides are TGTGCCATCAGTGAGGTACTGGGGGATGGGTACTTC.

This chain links TRBV10-3 with TRBJ2-7; D tentatively reads TRBD1 or TRBD2 (6 bases each). The CDR3 has 15 amino acids. The ends were cut back, 4 bases at V and 3 bases at J, with 16 bases in the middle. Germline CDR1 and CDR2: ENHRY and SYGVKD. CDR3 DNA sequence: TGTGCCATCAGTGGGAGGGGGAGGAGTCGCTACGAGCAGTACTTC. It is translated as CAISGRGRSRYEQYF.

This clonotype was seen at least ten times. V and J are TRBV10-3 and TRBJ2-7, with D possibly TRBD2 on 5 matching bases. The length of the CDR3 is 14 residues. The germline gives CDR1 ENHRY, CDR2 SYGVKD. V was cut by 6 bases and J by 4 bases, with 16 bases left in between. The CDR3 loop reads CAIRTKEEVYEQYF. As DNA, the CDR3 is TGTGCCATCAGGACGAAAGAGGAGGTGTACGAGCAGTACTTC.

This clonotype was seen repeatedly, ten times or more. The CDR3 here is CASSLNQGEAFF. The CDR3 coding sequence is TGTGCCAGCAGCTTAAATCAGGGTGAAGCTTTCTTT. The V call is TRBV7-9, the J call TRBJ1-1, with TRBD1 as a possible D gene (5 bases). V lost 2 bases and J lost 7, with 8 bases in between. CDR1 and CDR2 from the germline V gene are SEHNR and FQNEAQ (reference sequence). CDR3 length: 12 amino acids.

This clonotype came up many times. The chain is built from TRBV29-1 and TRBJ2-1, with TRBD2 matching over 9 bases. V was clipped by 7 bases and J by 5 bases; unmatched bases: 6. The CDR3 length is 13 residues. The germline V gene has CDR1 SQVTM and CDR2 ANQGSEA. As DNA, the CDR3 is TGCAGCGCGGAGGGACTAGCAAACAATGAGCAGTTCTTC. It specifies CSAEGLANNEQFF.

This clonotype was counted ten times or more. This rearrangement joins TRBV28 to TRBJ2-2; D is unclear. V lost 8 bases, J lost 4 bases, and 11 bases lay in between. Germline lookup yields CDR1 MDHEN and CDR2 SYDVKM. This CDR3 comprises 13 residues. In DNA, the CDR3 is TGTGCCAGCCGAAGGGTAGGCACCGGGGAGCTGTTTTTT. Translated: CASRRVGTGELFF.

The V and J genes are TRBV19 and TRBJ2-5; D is uncertain. This CDR3 contains 13 residues. Trimming stripped 4 bases from V and 2 bases from J, with 8 bases between. Germline lookup yields CDR1 LNHDA and CDR2 SQIVND (reference sequence). In DNA form, the CDR3 reads TGTGCCAGTAGTAAGACTCGTCAAGAGACCCAGTACTTC. It specifies CASSKTRQETQYF.

The V call is TRBV20-1, the J call TRBJ2-3, with D maybe TRBD1 (8 bases). The CDR3 is made up of 13 amino acids. V dropped 6 bases and J dropped 4 bases, with 14 bases sitting between them. Germline V lookup: CDR1 DFQATT, CDR2 SNEGSKA (reference sequence). The CDR3 DNA sequence: TGCAGTGCAGACAGGGGAGGGGCAGATACGCAGTATTTT. Translation: CSADRGGADTQYF.

The rearrangement links TRBV20-1 to TRBJ2-2, with 8 bases fitting TRBD2. V was pared by 6 bases and J by 4 bases, with 7 bases of the junction left unmatched. Germline V lookup: CDR1 DFQATT, CDR2 SNEGSKA (reference sequence). The CDR3 contains 14 residues. CDR3 nucleotides: TGCAGTGCGAACTCCGGGACTAGCACCGGGGAGCTGTTTTTT. It specifies CSANSGTSTGELFF.

There are many counts of this clonotype. The chain couples TRBV18 to TRBJ2-3, with 10 positions matching TRBD1. The CDR3 covers 16 residues. From germline, CDR1 is KGHSH and CDR2 LQKENI. Trimming removed 1 base from V and 2 bases from J; junction bases left unmatched: 3. The CDR3 is CASSPRDRGVTDTQYF. The CDR3 DNA follows: TGTGCCAGCTCACCACGGGACAGGGGTGTCACAGATACGCAGTATTTT.